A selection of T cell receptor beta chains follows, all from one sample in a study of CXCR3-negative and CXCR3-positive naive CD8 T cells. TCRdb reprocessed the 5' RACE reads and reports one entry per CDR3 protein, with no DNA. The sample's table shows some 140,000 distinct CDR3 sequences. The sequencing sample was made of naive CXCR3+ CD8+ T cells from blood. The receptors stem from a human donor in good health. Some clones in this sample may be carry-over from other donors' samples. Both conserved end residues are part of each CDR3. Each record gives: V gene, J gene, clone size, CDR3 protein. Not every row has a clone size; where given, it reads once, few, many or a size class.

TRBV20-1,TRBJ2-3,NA,CSVLHSPDTQYF
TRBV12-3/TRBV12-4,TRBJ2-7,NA,CASSFGSHEQYF
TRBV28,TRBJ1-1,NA,CASSIDPKGTEAFF
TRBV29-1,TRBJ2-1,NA,CSARGTAKIYNEQFF
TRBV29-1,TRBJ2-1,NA,CSVGDSLNEQFF
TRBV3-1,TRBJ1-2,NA,CASSQSRDYGYTF
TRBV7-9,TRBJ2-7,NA,CASSTLTGRIYEQYF
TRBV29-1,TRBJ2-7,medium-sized,CSVSQGAFYEQYF
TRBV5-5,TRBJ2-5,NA,CASSFGTGAHETQYF
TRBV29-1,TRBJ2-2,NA,CSVSGTANTGELFF
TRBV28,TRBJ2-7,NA,CASSLGQYSYEQYF
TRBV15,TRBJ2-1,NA,CATSPGTGDNEQFF
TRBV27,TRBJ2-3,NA,CASGISAGIITDTQYF
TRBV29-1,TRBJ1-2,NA,CSVNLIGQPEGYGYTF
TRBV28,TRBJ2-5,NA,CASSLRGHQETQYF
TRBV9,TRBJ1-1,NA,CASSDSRDTEAFF
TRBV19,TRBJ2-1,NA,CASSSSTSHEQFF
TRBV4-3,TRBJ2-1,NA,CASSQDPSGGNEQFF
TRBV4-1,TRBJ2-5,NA,CASSQEGRTQETQYF
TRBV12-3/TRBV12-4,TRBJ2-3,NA,CDSSPWDRGTDTQYF
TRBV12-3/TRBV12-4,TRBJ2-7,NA,CASTPHPTAYEQYF
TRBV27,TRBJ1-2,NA,CASSSGAGYGYTF
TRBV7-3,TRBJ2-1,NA,CASSLGMRNEQFF
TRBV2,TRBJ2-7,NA,CASSEAGAGDRYEQYF
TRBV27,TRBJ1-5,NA,CASSSRDTIVNQPQHF
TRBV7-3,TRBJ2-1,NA,CASSFIGGANEQFF
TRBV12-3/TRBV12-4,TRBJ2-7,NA,CASSSPPPHVQYF
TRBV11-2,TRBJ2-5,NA,CASSLGWRGQETQYF